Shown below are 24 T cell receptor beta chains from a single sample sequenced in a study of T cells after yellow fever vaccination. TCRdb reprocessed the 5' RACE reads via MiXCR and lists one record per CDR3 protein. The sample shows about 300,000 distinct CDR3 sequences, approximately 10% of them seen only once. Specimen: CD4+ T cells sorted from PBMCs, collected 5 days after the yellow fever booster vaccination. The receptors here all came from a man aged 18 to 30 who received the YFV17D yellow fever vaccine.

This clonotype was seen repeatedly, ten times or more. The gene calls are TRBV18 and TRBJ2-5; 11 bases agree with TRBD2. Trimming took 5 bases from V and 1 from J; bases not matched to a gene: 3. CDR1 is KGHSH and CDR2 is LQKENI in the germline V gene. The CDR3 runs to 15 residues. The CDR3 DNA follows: TGTGCCAGCTCATCCCTAGCGGGGGGCCAAGAGACCCAGTACTTC. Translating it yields CASSSLAGGQETQYF.

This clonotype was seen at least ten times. The CDR3 DNA reads TGCGCCAGCAGCCGCCCGGCAGGGGAAAACACCGGGGAGCTGTTTTTT. Translating gives CASSRPAGENTGELFF. The chain recombines TRBV5-1 with TRBJ2-2, with D perhaps matching TRBD1 (6 bases). The germline CDR1 and CDR2 sequences are SGHRS and YFSETQ. CDR3 length: 16 amino acids. Trimming took off 4 bases at V and 2 bases at J, with 15 bases between the two ends.

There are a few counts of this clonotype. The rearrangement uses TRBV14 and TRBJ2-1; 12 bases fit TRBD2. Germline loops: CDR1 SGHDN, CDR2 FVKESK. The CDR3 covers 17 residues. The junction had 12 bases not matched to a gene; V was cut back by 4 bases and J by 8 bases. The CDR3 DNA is TGTGCCAGCAGCCTCCACCGACTAGCGGGGGTTCTTGATGAGCAGTTCTTC. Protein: CASSLHRLAGVLDEQFF.

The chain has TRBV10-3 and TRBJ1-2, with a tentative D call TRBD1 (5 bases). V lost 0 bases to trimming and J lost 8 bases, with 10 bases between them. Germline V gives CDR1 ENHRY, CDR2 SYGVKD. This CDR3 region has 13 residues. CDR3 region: CAISESRGGGYTF. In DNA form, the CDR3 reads TGTGCCATCAGTGAGTCGAGGGGCGGAGGCTACACCTTC.

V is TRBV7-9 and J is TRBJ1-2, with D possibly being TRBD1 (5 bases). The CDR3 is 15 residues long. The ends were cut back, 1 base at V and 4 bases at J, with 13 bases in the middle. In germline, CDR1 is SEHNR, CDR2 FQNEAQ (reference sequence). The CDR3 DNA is TGTGCCAGCAGCTTAGGGGGCCAGGAGACCTATGGCTACACCTTC. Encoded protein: CASSLGGQETYGYTF.

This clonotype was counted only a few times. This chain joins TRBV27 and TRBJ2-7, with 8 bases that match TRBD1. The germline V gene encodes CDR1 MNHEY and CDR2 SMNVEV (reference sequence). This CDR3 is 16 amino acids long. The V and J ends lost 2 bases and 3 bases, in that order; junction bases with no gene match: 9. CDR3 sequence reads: CASSLAAVTGVYEQYF. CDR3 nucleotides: TGTGCCAGCAGTTTAGCCGCCGTGACAGGGGTCTACGAGCAGTACTTC.

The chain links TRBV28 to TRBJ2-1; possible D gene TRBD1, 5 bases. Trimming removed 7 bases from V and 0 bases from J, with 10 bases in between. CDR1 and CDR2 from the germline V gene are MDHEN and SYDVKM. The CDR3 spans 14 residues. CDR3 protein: CASTRQSSYNEQFF. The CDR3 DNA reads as TGTGCCAGCACCCGACAGTCCTCCTACAATGAGCAGTTCTTC.

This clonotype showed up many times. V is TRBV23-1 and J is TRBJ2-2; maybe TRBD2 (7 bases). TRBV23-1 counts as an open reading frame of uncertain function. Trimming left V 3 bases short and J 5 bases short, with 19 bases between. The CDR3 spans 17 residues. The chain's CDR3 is CASSHPLGGRWTGELFF. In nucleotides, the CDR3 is TGCGCCAGCAGTCACCCGCTCGGGGGGCGGTGGACCGGGGAGCTGTTTTTT.

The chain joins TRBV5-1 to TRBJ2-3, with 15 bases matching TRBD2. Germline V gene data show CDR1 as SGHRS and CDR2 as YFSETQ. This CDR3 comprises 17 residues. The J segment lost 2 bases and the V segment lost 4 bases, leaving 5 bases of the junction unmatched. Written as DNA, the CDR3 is TGCGCCAGCAGCAGAGGACTAGCGGGGGGGAACACAGATACGCAGTATTTT. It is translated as CASSRGLAGGNTDTQYF. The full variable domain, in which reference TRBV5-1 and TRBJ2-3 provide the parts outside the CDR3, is KAGVTQTPRYLIKTRGQQVTLSCSPISGHRSVSWYQQTPGQGLQFLFEYFSETQRNKGNFPGRFSGRQFSNSRSEMNVSTLELGDSALYLCASSRGLAGGNTDTQYFGPGTRLTVL.

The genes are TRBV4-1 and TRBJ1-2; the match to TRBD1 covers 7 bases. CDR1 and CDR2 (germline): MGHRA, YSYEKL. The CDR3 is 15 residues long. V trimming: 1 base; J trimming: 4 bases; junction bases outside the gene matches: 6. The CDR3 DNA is TGCGCCAGCAGCCAAGCGATAACAGGGGCCTATGGCTACACCTTC. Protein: CASSQAITGAYGYTF.

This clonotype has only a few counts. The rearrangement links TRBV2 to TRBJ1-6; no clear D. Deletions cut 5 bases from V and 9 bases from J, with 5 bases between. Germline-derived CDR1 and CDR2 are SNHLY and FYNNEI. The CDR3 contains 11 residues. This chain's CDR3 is CASSRSSPLHF. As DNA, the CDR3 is TGTGCCAGCAGTAGGAGTTCACCCCTCCACTTT.

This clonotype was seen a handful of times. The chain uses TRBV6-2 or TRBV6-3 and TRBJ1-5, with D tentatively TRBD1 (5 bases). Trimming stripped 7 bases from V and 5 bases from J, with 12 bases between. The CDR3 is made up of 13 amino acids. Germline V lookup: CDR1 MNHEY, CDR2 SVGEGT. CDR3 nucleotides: TGTGCCAGCACGCCTGAGGGGTATCAGCCCCAGCATTTT. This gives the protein CASTPEGYQPQHF.

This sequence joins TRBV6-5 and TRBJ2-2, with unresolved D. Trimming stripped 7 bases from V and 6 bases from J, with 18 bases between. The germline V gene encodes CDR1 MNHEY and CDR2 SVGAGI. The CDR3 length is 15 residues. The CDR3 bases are TGTGCCAGCACCTCGACCTCATCGCTCGCCGGGGAGCTGTTTTTT. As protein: CASTSTSSLAGELFF.

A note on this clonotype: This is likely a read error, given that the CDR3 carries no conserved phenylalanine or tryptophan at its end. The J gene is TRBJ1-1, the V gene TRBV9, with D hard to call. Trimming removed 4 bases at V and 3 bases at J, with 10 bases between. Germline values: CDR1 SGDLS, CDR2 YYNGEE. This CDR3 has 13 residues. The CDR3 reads CASSPRADTEAFS. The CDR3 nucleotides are TGTGCCAGCAGCCCCCGAGCCGACACTGAAGCTTTCTCT.

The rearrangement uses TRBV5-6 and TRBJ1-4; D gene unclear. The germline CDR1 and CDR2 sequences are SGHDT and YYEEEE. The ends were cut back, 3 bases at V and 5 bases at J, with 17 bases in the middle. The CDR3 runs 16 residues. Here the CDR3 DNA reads TGTGCCAGCAGCTCTCACCCTGCGGCCCGGAATGAAAAACTGTTTTTT. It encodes CASSSHPAARNEKLFF.

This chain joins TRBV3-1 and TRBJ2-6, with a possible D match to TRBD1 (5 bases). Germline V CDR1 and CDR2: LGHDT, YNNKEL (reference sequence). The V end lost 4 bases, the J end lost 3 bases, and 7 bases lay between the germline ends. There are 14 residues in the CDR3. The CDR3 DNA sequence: TGTGCCAGCAGCCCCAGGGATGGGGCCAACGTCCTGACTTTC. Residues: CASSPRDGANVLTF.

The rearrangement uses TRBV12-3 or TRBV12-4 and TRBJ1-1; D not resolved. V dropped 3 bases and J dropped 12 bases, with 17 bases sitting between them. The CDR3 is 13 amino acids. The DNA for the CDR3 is TGTGCCAGCAGTTTGGAGGAGACATCCAGAACTTTCTTT. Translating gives CASSLEETSRTFF.

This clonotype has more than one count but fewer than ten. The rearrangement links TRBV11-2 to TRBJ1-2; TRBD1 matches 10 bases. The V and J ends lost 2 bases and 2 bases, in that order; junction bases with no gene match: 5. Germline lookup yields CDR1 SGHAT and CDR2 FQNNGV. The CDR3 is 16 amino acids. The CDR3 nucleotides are TGTGCCAGCAGCTTAACCATGGGACAGGGGAACTATGGCTACACCTTC. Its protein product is CASSLTMGQGNYGYTF.

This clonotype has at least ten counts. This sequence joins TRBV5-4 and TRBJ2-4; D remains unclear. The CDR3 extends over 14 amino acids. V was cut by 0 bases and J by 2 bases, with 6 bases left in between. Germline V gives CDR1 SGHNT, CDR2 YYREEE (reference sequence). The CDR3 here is CASSLAGPKNIQYF. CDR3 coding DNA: TGTGCCAGCAGCTTGGCCGGCCCCAAAAACATTCAGTACTTC. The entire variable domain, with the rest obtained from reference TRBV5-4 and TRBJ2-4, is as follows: ETGVTQSPTHLIKTRGQQVTLRCSSQSGHNTVSWYQQALGQGPQFIFQYYREEENGRGNFPPRFSGLQFPNYSSELNVNALELDDSALYLCASSLAGPKNIQYFGAGTRLSVL.

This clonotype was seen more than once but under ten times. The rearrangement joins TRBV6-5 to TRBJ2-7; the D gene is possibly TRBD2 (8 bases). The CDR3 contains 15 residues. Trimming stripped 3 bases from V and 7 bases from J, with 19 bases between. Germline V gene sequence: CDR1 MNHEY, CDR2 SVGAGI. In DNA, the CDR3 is TGTGCCAGCAGTTATAGACAGGGCGGCGGGGGGGAGCAGTACTTC. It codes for CASSYRQGGGGEQYF.

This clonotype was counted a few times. In DNA, the CDR3 is TGTGCCAGCAGTTACTCGGGTCAGGGGATGAACTATGGCTACACCTTC. Its protein is CASSYSGQGMNYGYTF. V and J are TRBV6-5 and TRBJ1-2, with D possibly matching TRBD1 (6 bases). The germline V and J ends were trimmed by 0 bases and 2 bases, with 13 bases remaining between them. The CDR3 spans 16 residues. Germline V gene sequence: CDR1 MNHEY, CDR2 SVGAGI.

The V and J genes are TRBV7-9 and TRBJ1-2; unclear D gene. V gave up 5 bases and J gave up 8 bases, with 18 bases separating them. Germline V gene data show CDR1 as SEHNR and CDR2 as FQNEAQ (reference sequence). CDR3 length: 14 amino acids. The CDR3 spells CASSPEAGLGGYTF. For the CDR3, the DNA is TGTGCCAGCAGCCCCGAAGCGGGCCTGGGAGGCTACACCTTC.

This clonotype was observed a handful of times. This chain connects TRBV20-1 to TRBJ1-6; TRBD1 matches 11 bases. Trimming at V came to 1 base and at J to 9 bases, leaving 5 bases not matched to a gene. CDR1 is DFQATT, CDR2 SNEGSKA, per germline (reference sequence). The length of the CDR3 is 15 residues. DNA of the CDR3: TGCAGTGCTAGAGCGACCGGGACAGGGGGTTCACCCCTCCACTTT. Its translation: CSARATGTGGSPLHF.

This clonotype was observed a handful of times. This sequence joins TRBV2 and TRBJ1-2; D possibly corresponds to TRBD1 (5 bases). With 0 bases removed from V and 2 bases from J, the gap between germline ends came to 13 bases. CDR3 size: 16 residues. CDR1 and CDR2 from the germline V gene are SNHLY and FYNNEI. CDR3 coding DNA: TGTGCCAGCAGTGAAGCGTCCCCGGCAGGGAACTATGGCTACACCTTC. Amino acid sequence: CASSEASPAGNYGYTF. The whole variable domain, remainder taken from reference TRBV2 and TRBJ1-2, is EPEVTQTPSHQVTQMGQEVILRCVPISNHLYFYWYRQILGQKVEFLVSFYNNEISEKSEIFDDQFSVERPDGSNFTLKIRSTKLEDSAMYFCASSEASPAGNYGYTFGSGTRLTVV.